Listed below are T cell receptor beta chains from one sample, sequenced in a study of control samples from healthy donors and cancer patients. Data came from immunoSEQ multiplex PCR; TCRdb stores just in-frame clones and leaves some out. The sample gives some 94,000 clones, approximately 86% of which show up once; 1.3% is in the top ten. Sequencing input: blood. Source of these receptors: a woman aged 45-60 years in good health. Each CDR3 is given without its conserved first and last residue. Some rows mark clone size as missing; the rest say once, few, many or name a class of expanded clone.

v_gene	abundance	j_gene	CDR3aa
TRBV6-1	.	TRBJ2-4	ASGETGFLGRKTSQY
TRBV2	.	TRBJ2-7	ASAPPLLYEQY
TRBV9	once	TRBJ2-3	ASSALAGMSTDTQY
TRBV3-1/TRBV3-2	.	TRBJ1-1	ASSRWTGGNTEAF
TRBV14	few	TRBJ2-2	ASSQDLYRNTGELF
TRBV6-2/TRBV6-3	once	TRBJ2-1	ASSSPLPPNEQF
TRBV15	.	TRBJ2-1	ATSRSDRVWDEQF
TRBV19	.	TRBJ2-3	ASSRLAASTDTQY
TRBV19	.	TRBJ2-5	ASSPLVTGAGETQY
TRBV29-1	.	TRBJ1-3	SAGTGNTIY
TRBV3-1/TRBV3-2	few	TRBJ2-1	ASSQESRGDEQF
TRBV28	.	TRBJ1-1	ASSLSRAITEAF
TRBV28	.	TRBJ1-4	ASSGDRPNEKLF
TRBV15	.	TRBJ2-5	ATGNSQETQY
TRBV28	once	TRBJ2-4	ASSSNLRGVGAKNIQY
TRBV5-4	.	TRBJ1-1	ASSLRLGGTEAF
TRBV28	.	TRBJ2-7	ASSLDRIYEQY
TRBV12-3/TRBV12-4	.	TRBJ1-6	ASSLYRGEPLH
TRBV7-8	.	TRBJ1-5	ASSSDRGLRGNQPQH
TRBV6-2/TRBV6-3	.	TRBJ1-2	ASSYSPGGYGEGYT
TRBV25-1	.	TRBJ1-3	ASSDLGQGARGNTIY
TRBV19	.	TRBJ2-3	ASSIRLAADTQY
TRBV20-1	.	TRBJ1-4	SASYQRLTNEKLF
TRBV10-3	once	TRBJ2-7	AISADTAGQGGGEQY
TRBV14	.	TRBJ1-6	ASSQDLNSPLH
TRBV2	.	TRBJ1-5	ASSGNRNSNQPQH
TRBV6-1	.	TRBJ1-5	ASSEEGVYSNQPQH
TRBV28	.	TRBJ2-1	ASSSLSGRAYNEQF
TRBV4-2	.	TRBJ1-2	ASSQDLEGYYGYT
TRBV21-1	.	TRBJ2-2	ASTMGWGGNTGELF
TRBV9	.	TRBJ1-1	ASSAPGQGLTEAF
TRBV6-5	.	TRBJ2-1	ASSYSWAGGGEQF
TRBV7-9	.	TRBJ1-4	ASTRGNGEKLF
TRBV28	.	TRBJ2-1	ASNSPPYYNEQF
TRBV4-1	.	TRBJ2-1	ASSQGMVFALAAFNEQF
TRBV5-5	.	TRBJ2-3	ASSQGQGYDTQY
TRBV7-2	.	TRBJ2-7	ASSLAAGGVYEQY
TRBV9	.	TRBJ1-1	ASSLRGDTEAF
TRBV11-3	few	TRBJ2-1	ASSSHKGRGGYNEQF
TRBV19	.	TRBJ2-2	ASSSRGDTGELF
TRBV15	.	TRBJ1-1	ATSRDRGSGTEAF
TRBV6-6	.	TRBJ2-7	ASTPASTISYEQY
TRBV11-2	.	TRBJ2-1	ASSLDHLPYNEQF